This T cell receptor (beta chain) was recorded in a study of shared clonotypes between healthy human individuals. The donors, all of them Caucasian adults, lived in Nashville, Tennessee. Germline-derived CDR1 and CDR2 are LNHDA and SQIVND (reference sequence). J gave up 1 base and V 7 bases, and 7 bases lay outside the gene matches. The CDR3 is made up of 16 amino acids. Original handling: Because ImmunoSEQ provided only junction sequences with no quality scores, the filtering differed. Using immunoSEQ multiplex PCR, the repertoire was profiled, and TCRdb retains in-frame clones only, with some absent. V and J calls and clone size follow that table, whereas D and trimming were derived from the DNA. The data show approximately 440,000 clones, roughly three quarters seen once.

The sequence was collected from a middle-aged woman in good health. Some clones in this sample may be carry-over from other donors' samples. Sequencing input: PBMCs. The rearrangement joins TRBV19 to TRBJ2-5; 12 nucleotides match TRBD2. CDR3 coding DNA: TGTGCCAGTACACTAGCGGGAGGAGGTAGCCAAGAGACCCAGTACTTC. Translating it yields CASTLAGGGSQETQYF.